This TCR beta chain came from a study of cytomegalovirus exposure and HLA in healthy donors. Broader study findings: Immune exposure was documented only through CMV serostatus. Several V segments, TRBV6-2 and TRBV6-3 among them, could not be told apart and were dropped. Reportedly, HLA-A and HLA-B alleles of most subjects were accurately predicted from TCR beta. Investigators reported approximately 170 TCR beta chains as tied to cytomegalovirus.

PCR was performed using 60 Vbeta and 13 Jbeta primers. The method was immunoSEQ multiplex PCR; TCRdb's version includes in-frame clones alone and lacks a portion of them. The data contain over 150,000 clones, about 76% of them singletons. Of note for this clone: Its target is unknown.

V was pared by 4 bases and J by 4 bases, with 19 bases between. This CDR3 spans 16 amino acids. Germline CDR1 reads LNHDA; CDR2 reads SQIVND (reference sequence). The clonotype originates from a male donor in good health and CMV-seropositive. This chain uses TRBV19 with TRBJ2-5; TRBD2 is a possible D gene (6 bases). The sequencing input was PBMCs. CDR3 amino acids: CASSRQWGRGGETQYF. CDR3 nucleotides: TGTGCCAGTAGTAGGCAATGGGGACGGGGAGGAGAGACCCAGTACTTC. Full variable domain (remainder filled in from reference TRBV19 and TRBJ2-5): DGGITQSPKYLFRKEGQNVTLSCEQNLNHDAMYWYRQDPGQGLRLIYYSQIVNDFQKGDIAEGYSVSREKKESFPLTVTSAQKNPTAFYLCASSRQWGRGGETQYFGPGTRLLVL.